These 21 T cell receptor beta chains originate from one sample sequenced in a study of T cell responses to AZD1222 COVID-19 vaccine. Profiling relied on immunoSEQ multiplex PCR, and the TCRdb table lists in-frame clones only, not all of them. The top ten hold roughly 10% of the sample, which has tens of thousands of clones, around 86% seen once. Here the sequenced sample was peripheral blood, taken on day 0 of AZD1222 vaccination. These TCRs come from an adult in good health.

This clone was found once. This chain links TRBV30 with TRBJ2-1; D is possibly TRBD1 (6 bases). This CDR3 has 13 residues. CDR1 GTSNPN and CDR2 SVGIG come from the germline V gene (reference sequence). Trimming pared 5 bases from V and 5 bases from J, leaving 13 bases between. CDR3 loop: CAWYTGLNNEQFF. Here the CDR3 DNA reads TGTGCCTGGTATACAGGGTTGAACAATGAGCAGTTCTTC.

This rearrangement joins TRBV2 to TRBJ1-4; 7 bases are a match to TRBD1. With 6 bases clipped from V and 0 bases from J, the junction kept 7 bases outside the gene matches. Germline values: CDR1 SNHLY, CDR2 FYNNEI. The CDR3 has 16 amino acids. The CDR3 loop reads CASRARTGATNEKLFF. The DNA for the CDR3 is TGTGCCAGCAGAGCTAGGACAGGCGCAACTAATGAAAAACTGTTTTTT. Filled out from reference TRBV2 and TRBJ1-4, the complete variable domain reads EPEVTQTPSHQVTQMGQEVILRCVPISNHLYFYWYRQILGQKVEFLVSFYNNEISEKSEIFDDQFSVERPDGSNFTLKIRSTKLEDSAMYFCASRARTGATNEKLFFGSGTQLSVL.

The chain uses TRBV7-3 and TRBJ2-3; the match to TRBD1 covers 7 bases. The CDR3 has 15 amino acids. In germline, CDR1 is SGHTA, CDR2 FQGTGA. V shed 6 bases, J shed 2 bases, and the junction held 8 bases outside the gene matches. The CDR3 is CASSYDDRATDTQYF. The CDR3 DNA reads TGTGCCAGCAGTTATGACGACAGGGCCACAGATACGCAGTATTTT. Combining the CDR3 with reference TRBV7-3 and TRBJ2-3 gives the whole variable domain GAGVSQTPSNKVTEKGKYVELRCDPISGHTALYWYRQSLGQGPEFLIYFQGTGAADDSGLPNDRFFAVRPEGSVSTLKIQRTERGDSAVYLCASSYDDRATDTQYFGPGTRLTVL.

The chain employs TRBV3-1 (or the pseudogene TRBV3-2) and TRBJ2-1; the match to TRBD2 covers 11 bases. Germline V gene data show CDR1 as LGHDT and CDR2 as YNNKEL (reference sequence). The V segment lost 0 bases and the J segment 5 bases; nucleotides outside the gene matches: 3. The CDR3 is 16 amino acids. CDR3 DNA: TGTGCCAGCAGCCAAGATGGACTAGCGGGTCACAATGAGCAGTTCTTC. It yields the protein CASSQDGLAGHNEQFF.

The CDR3 sequence: CASSPRRLAGVSYEQYF. CDR3 sequence (DNA): TGTGCCAGCTCACCACGGAGGCTAGCGGGAGTCTCCTACGAGCAGTACTTC. The chain employs TRBV18 and TRBJ2-7, with TRBD2 matching 10 bases. Germline values: CDR1 KGHSH, CDR2 LQKENI. This CDR3 spans 17 amino acids. The trim removed 1 base at V and 0 bases at J, leaving 6 bases unmatched.

This clone was detected a few times. This chain uses TRBV28 with TRBJ1-5; maybe TRBD1 (6 bases). The CDR3 totals 15 residues. Between the trimmed V and J ends, which lost 5 bases and 11 bases, there was a span of 22 bases. Germline V gene data show CDR1 as MDHEN and CDR2 as SYDVKM. The CDR3 spells CASSPTGSPARSQHF. The CDR3 DNA follows: TGTGCCAGCAGTCCTACAGGGAGCCCCGCTCGGTCCCAGCATTTT.

The genes are TRBV28 and TRBJ2-7, with D tentatively TRBD1 (7 bases). With 3 bases removed from V and 5 bases from J, the gap between germline ends came to 17 bases. The germline V gene encodes CDR1 MDHEN and CDR2 SYDVKM. The CDR3 loop spans 15 amino acids. CDR3 sequence: CASSFTGQRVDEQYF. CDR3 nucleotides: TGTGCCAGCAGTTTTACGGGACAGCGGGTCGACGAGCAGTACTTC.

The rearrangement joins TRBV2 to TRBJ1-5, with TRBD1 identical over 11 bases. This CDR3 region has 14 residues. The V segment lost 7 bases and the J segment 5 bases; nucleotides outside the gene matches: 4. Germline V CDR1 and CDR2: SNHLY, FYNNEI. The CDR3 region has the DNA TGTGCCAGCACCGGGACAGGGGGGTATCAGCCCCAGCATTTT. It translates to CASTGTGGYQPQHF.

The CDR3 spells CASRRYQDRASGNTIYF. CDR3 nucleotides: TGCGCCAGCAGAAGATACCAGGACAGGGCCTCTGGAAACACCATATATTTT. V usage is TRBV5-1 and J usage is TRBJ1-3; TRBD1 matches 8 bases. Germline lookup yields CDR1 SGHRS and CDR2 YFSETQ. Trimming took 5 bases from V and 0 from J; bases not matched to a gene: 10. The CDR3 spans 17 residues.

The rearrangement joins TRBV18 to TRBJ1-2; D may be TRBD1 (5 bases). The CDR3 is 14 residues long. Between the trimmed V and J ends, which lost 6 bases and 3 bases, there was a span of 14 bases. Germline V gene lookup returns CDR1 KGHSH and CDR2 LQKENI. DNA of the CDR3: TGTGCCAGCTCTCCCGCGGGGGGGGACTATGGCTACACCTTC. Translating gives CASSPAGGDYGYTF.

This sequence joins TRBV2 and TRBJ1-5; weak D call: TRBD1 (5 bases). Germline CDR1 and CDR2: SNHLY and FYNNEI. Between the trimmed V and J ends, which lost 5 bases and 5 bases, there was a span of 13 bases. There are 14 residues in the CDR3. CDR3 DNA: TGTGCCAGCAGTTACAGCGGGGCATATCAGCCCCAGCATTTT. It encodes CASSYSGAYQPQHF.

The chain links TRBV5-1 to TRBJ2-1; TRBD2 aligns across 12 bases. The length of the CDR3 is 15 residues. The trim removed 2 bases at V and 7 bases at J, leaving 4 bases unmatched. Germline V CDR1 and CDR2: SGHRS, YFSETQ. DNA of the CDR3: TGCGCCAGCAGCTTCCTAGCGGGAGGGCCAAATGAGCAGTTCTTC. Encoded protein: CASSFLAGGPNEQFF.

In its sample, this clone was seen once. CDR3 protein: CASHRGGKAPLHF. The CDR3, as DNA: TGTGCCAGCCACAGGGGAGGAAAGGCACCCCTCCACTTT. This rearrangement joins TRBV25-1 to TRBJ1-6, with 7 bases that match TRBD1. Germline-derived CDR1 and CDR2 are MGHDK and SYGVNS. The V segment lost 8 bases and the J segment 11 bases; nucleotides outside the gene matches: 9. The CDR3 totals 13 residues.

The chain combines TRBV7-2 with TRBJ1-1; 7 bases agree with TRBD1. The CDR3 runs 13 residues. Looked up from germline, CDR1 is SGHTA and CDR2 is FQGNSA. For the CDR3, the DNA is TGTGCGATCGACAGGGATAGGGGCACTGAAGCTTTCTTT. Amino acid sequence: CAIDRDRGTEAFF.

The chain uses TRBV5-1 and TRBJ1-6; 8 bases align to TRBD1. The CDR3 totals 17 residues. Germline CDR1 is SGHRS and CDR2 is YFSETQ. Trimming removed 5 bases from V and 1 base from J; junction bases left unmatched: 8. CDR3: CASSRQGMRSYNSPLHF. CDR3 in DNA: TGCGCCAGCAGTCGACAGGGGATGCGGTCCTATAATTCACCCCTCCACTTT.

This sequence joins TRBV9 and TRBJ2-2; D is perhaps TRBD1 or TRBD2 (6 bases each). This CDR3 region has 16 residues. Germline V gene data show CDR1 as SGDLS and CDR2 as YYNGEE. Trimming shortened V by 5 bases and J by 0 bases, and 14 bases separated the two germline ends. CDR3 protein: CASSPKGGANTGELFF. The DNA of the CDR3 is TGTGCCAGCAGTCCCAAGGGGGGCGCGAACACCGGGGAGCTGTTTTTT.

This chain links TRBV21-1 with TRBJ2-5; the DNA was not used to check the table's D call, TRBD1. TRBV21-1 is given as a pseudogene. The CDR3 spans 16 residues. The CDR3, as DNA: TGTGCCAGCAGCAAAGGGGACAGGGTCCTCCAAGAGACCCAGTACTTC. This encodes CASSKGDRVLQETQYF.

The chain is built from TRBV19 and TRBJ1-5; D gene unclear. Germline CDR1 and CDR2: LNHDA and SQIVND (reference sequence). V lost 6 bases and J 6 bases, leaving 15 bases between the germline ends. The CDR3 is made up of 14 amino acids. The CDR3 loop reads CASSKWGEGQPQHF. CDR3 in DNA: TGTGCCAGTAGCAAGTGGGGTGAGGGTCAGCCCCAGCATTTT.

The genes are TRBV4-1 and TRBJ2-5; 7 bases map to TRBD1. The CDR3 spans 16 residues. V gave up 2 bases and J gave up 4 bases; unmatched junction bases: 10. CDR1 and CDR2 (germline): MGHRA, YSYEKL. The CDR3 loop is CASSQQSAGGLETQYF. In DNA, the CDR3 is TGCGCCAGCAGCCAACAGTCTGCAGGGGGATTAGAGACCCAGTACTTC.

The rearrangement links TRBV6-5 to TRBJ1-2; unclear D gene. CDR1 and CDR2 from the germline V gene are MNHEY and SVGAGI. Trimming took 3 bases from V and 7 from J, leaving 15 bases between them. This CDR3 region has 14 residues. CDR3 loop: CASSYLRGKGGYTF. The CDR3 DNA reads as TGTGCCAGCAGTTATCTTCGGGGAAAAGGTGGCTACACCTTC.

The genes are TRBV11-1 and TRBJ2-1; D gene unclear. Germline assignment: CDR1 SGHAT and CDR2 FQDESV (reference sequence). V lost 5 bases and J lost 10, with 9 bases in between. CDR3 length: 11 residues. The CDR3 loop is CASSPGGEQFF. CDR3 DNA sequence: TGTGCCAGCAGCCCCGGTGGGGAGCAGTTCTTC.